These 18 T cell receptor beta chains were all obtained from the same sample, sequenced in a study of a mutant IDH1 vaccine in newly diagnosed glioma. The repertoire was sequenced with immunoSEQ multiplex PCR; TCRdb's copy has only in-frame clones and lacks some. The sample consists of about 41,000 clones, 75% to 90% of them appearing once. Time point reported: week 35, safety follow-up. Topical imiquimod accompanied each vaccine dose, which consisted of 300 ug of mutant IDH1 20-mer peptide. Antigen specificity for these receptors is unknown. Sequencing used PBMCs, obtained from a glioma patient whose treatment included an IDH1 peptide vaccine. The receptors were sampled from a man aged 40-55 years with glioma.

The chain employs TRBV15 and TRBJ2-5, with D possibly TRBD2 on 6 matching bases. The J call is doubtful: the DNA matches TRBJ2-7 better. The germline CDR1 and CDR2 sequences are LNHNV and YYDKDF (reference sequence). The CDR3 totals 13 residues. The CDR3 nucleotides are TGTGCCACCAGCAGAGTAATGGGAGGCGAGCAGTACTTC. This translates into CATSRVMGGEQYF.

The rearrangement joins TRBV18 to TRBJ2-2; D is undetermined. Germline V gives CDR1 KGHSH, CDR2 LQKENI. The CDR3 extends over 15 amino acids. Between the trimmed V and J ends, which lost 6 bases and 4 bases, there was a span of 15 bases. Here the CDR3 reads CASSSISESTGELFF. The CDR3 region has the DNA TGTGCCAGCTCCTCCATCAGCGAGAGCACCGGGGAGCTGTTTTTT.

The CDR3 region is CASSFQGSSNTGELFF. DNA for the CDR3: TGTGCCAGCAGTTTTCAAGGATCCAGTAACACCGGGGAGCTGTTTTTT. The J gene is TRBJ2-2, the V gene TRBV27, with D uncertain. Per germline, CDR1 MNHEY and CDR2 SMNVEV (reference sequence). Trimming removed 3 bases at V and 2 bases at J, with 13 bases between. This CDR3 is 16 amino acids long.

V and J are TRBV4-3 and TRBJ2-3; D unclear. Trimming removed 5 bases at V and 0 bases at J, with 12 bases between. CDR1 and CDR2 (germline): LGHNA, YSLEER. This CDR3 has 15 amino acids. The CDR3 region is CASSARDSSTDTQYF. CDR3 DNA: TGCGCCAGCAGCGCCAGAGACTCTAGCACAGATACGCAGTATTTT.

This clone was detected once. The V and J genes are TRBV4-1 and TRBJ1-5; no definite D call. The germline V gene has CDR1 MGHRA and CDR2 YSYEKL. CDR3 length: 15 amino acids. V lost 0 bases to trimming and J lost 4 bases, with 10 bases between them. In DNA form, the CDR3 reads TGCGCCAGCAGCCAAGACTACAGATCGAATCAGCCCCAGCATTTT. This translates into CASSQDYRSNQPQHF.

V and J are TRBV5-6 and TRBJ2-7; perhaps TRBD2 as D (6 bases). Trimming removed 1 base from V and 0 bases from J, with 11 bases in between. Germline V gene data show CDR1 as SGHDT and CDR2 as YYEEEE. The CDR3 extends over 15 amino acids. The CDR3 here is CASSLFRGSSYEQYV. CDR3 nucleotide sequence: TGTGCCAGCAGCTTGTTTCGGGGGAGCTCCTACGAGCAGTACGTC.

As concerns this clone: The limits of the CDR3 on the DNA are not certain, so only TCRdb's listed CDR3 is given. CDR3 amino acids: CASSSSDSYEQYF. The V call is TRBV6-6, the J call TRBJ2-7. Inclusive of both ends, the CDR3 amounts to 13 amino acids. CDR1 MNHNY and CDR2 SVGAGI come from the germline V gene (reference sequence).

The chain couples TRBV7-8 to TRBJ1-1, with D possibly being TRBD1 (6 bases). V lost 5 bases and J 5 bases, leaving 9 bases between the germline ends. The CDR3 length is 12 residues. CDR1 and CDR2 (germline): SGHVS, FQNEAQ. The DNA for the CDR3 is TGTGCCAGCAGCCCCACAGGGACTGAAGCTTTCTTT. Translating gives CASSPTGTEAFF.

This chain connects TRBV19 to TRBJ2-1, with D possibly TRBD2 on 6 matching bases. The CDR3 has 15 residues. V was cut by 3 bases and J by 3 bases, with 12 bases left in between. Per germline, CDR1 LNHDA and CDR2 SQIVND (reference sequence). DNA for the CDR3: TGTGCCAGTAGTATGAATAGCGGAAGCTACAATGAGCAGTTCTTC. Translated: CASSMNSGSYNEQFF.

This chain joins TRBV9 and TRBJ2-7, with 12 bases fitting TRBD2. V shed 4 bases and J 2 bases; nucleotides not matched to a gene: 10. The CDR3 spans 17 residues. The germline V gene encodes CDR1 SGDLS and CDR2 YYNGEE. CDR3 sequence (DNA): TGTGCCAGCAGCCCCGGGACTAGCGGGCTTATTCCCTACGAGCAGTACTTC. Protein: CASSPGTSGLIPYEQYF.

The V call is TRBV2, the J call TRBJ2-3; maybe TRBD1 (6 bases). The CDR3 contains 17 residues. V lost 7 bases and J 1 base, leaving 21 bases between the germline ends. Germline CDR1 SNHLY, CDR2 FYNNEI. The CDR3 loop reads CASIGLKGVVGTDTQYF. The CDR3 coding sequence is TGTGCCAGCATTGGCTTGAAGGGGGTGGTCGGCACAGATACGCAGTATTTT.

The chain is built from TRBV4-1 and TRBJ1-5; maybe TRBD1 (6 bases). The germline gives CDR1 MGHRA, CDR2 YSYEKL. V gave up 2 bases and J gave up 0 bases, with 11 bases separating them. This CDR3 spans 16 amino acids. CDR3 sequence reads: CASSQQGYYSNQPQHF. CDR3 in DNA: TGCGCCAGCAGCCAACAGGGGTATTATAGCAATCAGCCCCAGCATTTT.

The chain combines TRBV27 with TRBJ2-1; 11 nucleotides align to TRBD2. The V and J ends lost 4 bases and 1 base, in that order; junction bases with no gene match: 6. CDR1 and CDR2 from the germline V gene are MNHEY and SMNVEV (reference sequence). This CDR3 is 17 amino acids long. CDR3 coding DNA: TGTGCCAGCAGTTCGAGGACTAGCGGGTTTTCCTACAATGAGCAGTTCTTC. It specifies CASSSRTSGFSYNEQFF.

The CDR3 here is CASSYSTDATIYF. As DNA, the CDR3 is TGTGCCAGCAGCTATAGCACCGACGCCACCATATATTTT. The chain couples TRBV11-2 to TRBJ1-3; the D is unclear. The CDR3 length is 13 residues. V was shortened by 4 bases and J by 9 bases, with 13 bases between the two germline ends. Germline CDR1 is SGHAT and CDR2 is FQNNGV.

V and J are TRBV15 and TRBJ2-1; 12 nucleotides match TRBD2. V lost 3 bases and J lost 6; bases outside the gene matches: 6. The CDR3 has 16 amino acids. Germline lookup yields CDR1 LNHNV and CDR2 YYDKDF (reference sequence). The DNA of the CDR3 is TGTGCCACCAGCAGTTTTCTAGCGGGAGGGCTCAATGAGCAGTTCTTC. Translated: CATSSFLAGGLNEQFF.

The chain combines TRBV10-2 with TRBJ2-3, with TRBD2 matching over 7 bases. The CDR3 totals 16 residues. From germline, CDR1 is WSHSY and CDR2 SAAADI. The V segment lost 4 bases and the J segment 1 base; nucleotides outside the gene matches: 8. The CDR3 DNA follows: TGCGCCAGCAGTGTTATAAGGGCGGGAGGCACAGATACGCAGTATTTT. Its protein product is CASSVIRAGGTDTQYF.

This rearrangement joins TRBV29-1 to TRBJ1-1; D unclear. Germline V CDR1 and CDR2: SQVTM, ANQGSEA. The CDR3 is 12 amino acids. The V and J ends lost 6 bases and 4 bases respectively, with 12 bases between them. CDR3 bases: TGCAGCGTGTCCCCCTGGGGCACTGAAGCTTTCTTT. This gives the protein CSVSPWGTEAFF.

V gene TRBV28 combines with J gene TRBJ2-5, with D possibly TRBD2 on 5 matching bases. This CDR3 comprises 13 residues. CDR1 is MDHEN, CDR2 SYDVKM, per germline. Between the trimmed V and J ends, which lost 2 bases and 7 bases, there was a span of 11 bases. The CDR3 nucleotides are TGTGCCAGCAGTTTAGGTCCGCGGGCGACCCAGTACTTC. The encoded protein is CASSLGPRATQYF.